Reported below is one TCR beta chain. The CDR3 length is 12 residues. Per the germline V gene, CDR1 is SEHNR and CDR2 is FQNEAQ (reference sequence). Trimming removed 5 bases from V and 7 bases from J, with 11 bases in between. Only in-frame clones appear in the TCRdb table, and some are missing; sequencing was by immunoSEQ multiplex PCR. The sample holds some 49,000 clones, about 75% seen once. This sample is drawn from a study of OX40 agonist ivuxolimab in advanced cancers. This clonotype originated in an adult with an advanced solid tumor such as melanoma, head and neck, liver or kidney cancer. The source material was CD4+ or CD8+ T cells sorted from blood, sampled in a trial of the OX40 agonist ivuxolimab. The genes are TRBV7-9 and TRBJ1-1; D unresolved. CDR3 nucleotide sequence: TGTGCCAGCAGCCTACCCGGCATTGAAGCTTTCTTT. Residues: CASSLPGIEAFF.